These 23 T cell receptor beta chains originate from one sample sequenced in a study of response to subunit inactivated influenza vaccine (dated by TCRdb to 2016 to 2019). The library was prepared using RT-PCR. These reads were obtained on an Illumina HiSeq 2500. TCRdb itself trimmed the public reads at Q25 with fastp, ran MiXCR and retained productive beta chains. Identical CDR3 protein sequences are pooled into one entry, listed with their most common genes and DNA. The sample table holds some 500,000 distinct CDR3 sequences, of which 25% were seen once. The ten largest clones take up about 1.9% of the sample. Sequencing was performed on CD4+ T cells sorted from PBMCs, taken roughly 5 days after vaccination. These receptors were collected from a man in his fifties who received an inactivated influenza vaccine. Donor details come from another sample of the same person, matched by shared clones.

A few counts support this clonotype. The CDR3 region has the DNA TGCAGTGCCGCAACACGTGAATACAATGAGCAGTTCTTC. Residues: CSAATREYNEQFF. The chain links TRBV20-1 to TRBJ2-1; D unclear. CDR1 and CDR2 from the germline V gene are DFQATT and SNEGSKA (reference sequence). The CDR3 has 13 residues. The V gene lost 6 bases and the J gene lost 4 bases, with 13 bases spanning the gap.

This clonotype occurred a few times. The rearrangement links TRBV11-1 to TRBJ2-2, with D perhaps matching TRBD2 (7 bases). V shed 3 bases and J shed 5 bases, with 22 bases lying between them. The length of the CDR3 is 18 residues. Germline V lookup: CDR1 SGHAT, CDR2 FQDESV (reference sequence). The CDR3: CASSFPGGQPLNTGELFF. The CDR3 coding sequence is TGTGCCAGCAGCTTCCCGGGAGGACAGCCTCTCAATACCGGGGAGCTGTTTTTT.

About this clonotype: One end of the junction fails to match germline, which may point to a read error. V is TRBV5-1 and J is TRBJ1-1; 7 nucleotides align to TRBD1. Germline CDR1 reads SGHRS; CDR2 reads YFSETQ. This CDR3 spans 15 amino acids. CDR3 region: CVSSRTGAMNTEAFF. CDR3 bases: TGCGTCAGCAGTCGAACAGGGGCAATGAACACTGAAGCTTTCTTT.

This clonotype was observed a handful of times. The V gene is TRBV29-1, the J gene TRBJ1-1; perhaps TRBD1 as D (6 bases). The CDR3 runs to 13 residues. Germline V CDR1 and CDR2: SQVTM, ANQGSEA. Trimming pared 4 bases from V and 0 bases from J, leaving 9 bases between. DNA of the CDR3: TGCAGCGTTGTTGGACAGATGAACACTGAAGCTTTCTTT. Encoded protein: CSVVGQMNTEAFF.

This chain uses TRBV11-2 with TRBJ2-5; TRBD1 matches at 10 bases. The CDR3 sequence is 14 residues long. The V segment lost 5 bases and the J segment 2 bases; nucleotides outside the gene matches: 2. Germline CDR1 and CDR2: SGHAT and FQNNGV. CDR3 sequence: CASSKDRGQETQYF. The CDR3 coding sequence is TGTGCCAGCAGCAAGGACAGGGGGCAAGAGACCCAGTACTTC. Full variable domain (outside the CDR3, taken from reference TRBV11-2 and TRBJ2-5): EAGVAQSPRYKIIEKRQSVAFWCNPISGHATLYWYQQILGQGPKLLIQFQNNGVVDDSQLPKDRFSAERLKGVDSTLKIQPAKLEDSAVYLCASSKDRGQETQYFGPGTRLLVL.

This chain links TRBV3-1 with TRBJ2-7; D unclear. V was clipped by 3 bases and J by 2 bases, with 8 bases between them. The germline V gene encodes CDR1 LGHDT and CDR2 YNNKEL (reference sequence). CDR3 length: 13 residues. The CDR3 nucleotides read TGTGCCAGCAGCCAGACCCCGACCTACGAGCAGTACTTC. Its translation: CASSQTPTYEQYF.

The rearrangement uses TRBV5-1 and TRBJ2-7; 9 bases align to TRBD2. Germline CDR1 reads SGHRS; CDR2 reads YFSETQ. V gave up 1 base and J gave up 3 bases; unmatched junction bases: 11. This CDR3 spans 17 amino acids. CDR3 sequence: CASSLKSASGIFYEQYF. CDR3 nucleotide sequence: TGCGCCAGCAGCTTGAAGTCGGCTAGCGGGATTTTCTACGAGCAGTACTTC.

This clonotype was seen ten or more times. The rearrangement links TRBV7-9 to TRBJ2-7, with no clear D. CDR1 SEHNR and CDR2 FQNEAQ come from the germline V gene (reference sequence). This CDR3 is built from 12 residues. Trimming removed 3 bases at V and 4 bases at J, with 7 bases between. CDR3 sequence (DNA): TGTGCCAGCAGCTTTAAAAATTACGAGCAGTACTTC. This encodes CASSFKNYEQYF.

There are many counts of this clonotype. The chain recombines TRBV10-2 with TRBJ2-7, with D possibly being TRBD1 (5 bases). Germline CDR1 WSHSY, CDR2 SAAADI. This CDR3 is 12 amino acids long. The germline V and J ends were trimmed by 2 bases and 6 bases, with 8 bases remaining between them. CDR3 sequence reads: CASSEQGAEQYF. CDR3 DNA sequence: TGCGCCAGCAGTGAGCAAGGGGCCGAGCAGTACTTC.

This clonotype was picked up a small number of times. The rearrangement uses TRBV6-1 and TRBJ2-7; TRBD1 aligns across 8 bases. V trimming: 5 bases; J trimming: 4 bases; junction bases outside the gene matches: 7. CDR1 is MNHNS and CDR2 is SASEGT in the germline V gene. The CDR3 runs to 14 residues. DNA for the CDR3: TGTGCCAGCAGTCCAAACAGGGGGATTTACGAGCAGTACTTC. Translated: CASSPNRGIYEQYF.

The chain recombines TRBV10-3 with TRBJ2-7; TRBD2 matches 8 bases. The V gene's germline CDR1 is ENHRY and CDR2 SYGVKD. V shed 5 bases and J 2 bases; nucleotides not matched to a gene: 8. The CDR3 spans 15 residues. Here the CDR3 DNA reads TGTGCCATCAGTCAAGGGACCGGGGGGGCCTACGAGCAGTACTTC. Protein product: CAISQGTGGAYEQYF.

This rearrangement joins TRBV6-2 or TRBV6-3 to TRBJ1-5; no clear D gene. Trimming removed 5 bases from V and 3 bases from J, with 8 bases in between. Germline lookup yields CDR1 MNHEY and CDR2 SVGEGT. The CDR3 runs to 13 residues. CDR3 sequence reads: CASSGLNNQPQHF. The CDR3 region has the DNA TGTGCCAGCAGTGGGCTGAACAATCAGCCCCAGCATTTT.

The chain carries TRBV6-2 or TRBV6-3 and TRBJ1-2, with D tentatively TRBD1 (5 bases). The germline CDR1 and CDR2 sequences are MNHEY and SVGEGT. The V and J ends lost 2 bases and 3 bases respectively, with 28 bases between them. The CDR3 sequence is 20 residues long. The CDR3 is CASSYRGGRSSVVLDYGYTF. In DNA form, the CDR3 reads TGTGCCAGCAGTTACAGGGGTGGTCGGTCAAGTGTGGTCCTAGACTATGGCTACACCTTC.

The table lists this clonotype with a few counts. The chain joins TRBV25-1 to TRBJ1-6, with TRBD1 matching over 7 bases. The V and J ends lost 3 bases and 9 bases, in that order; junction bases with no gene match: 5. CDR1 is MGHDK and CDR2 is SYGVNS in the germline V gene. The CDR3 sequence is 14 residues long. Here the CDR3 DNA reads TGTGCCAGCAGTGATATAGGGGGCGGTTCACCCCTCCACTTT. The encoded protein is CASSDIGGGSPLHF.

This clonotype has only a few counts. This chain uses TRBV9 with TRBJ2-2; 8 positions agree with TRBD1. Germline V gene lookup returns CDR1 SGDLS and CDR2 YYNGEE. V was clipped by 3 bases and J by 1 base; unmatched bases: 11. CDR3 length: 18 amino acids. The CDR3 sequence is CASSALGRGQGNTGELFF. CDR3 in DNA: TGTGCCAGCAGCGCGTTGGGGAGAGGACAGGGGAACACCGGGGAGCTGTTTTTT.

This clonotype occurred a few times. This chain uses TRBV29-1 with TRBJ2-3; D call uncertain. CDR1 SQVTM and CDR2 ANQGSEA come from the germline V gene. There are 17 residues in the CDR3. The V and J ends lost 1 base and 1 base respectively, with 18 bases between them. CDR3 sequence reads: CSVEGGVGKGGTDTQYF. CDR3 sequence (DNA): TGCAGCGTTGAAGGGGGTGTGGGCAAAGGCGGCACAGATACGCAGTATTTT.

This clonotype showed up many times. The chain uses TRBV6-1 and TRBJ2-7; D is possibly TRBD1 (6 bases). V lost 5 bases and J lost 2, with 16 bases in between. Germline lookup yields CDR1 MNHNS and CDR2 SASEGT. The CDR3 is made up of 15 amino acids. The CDR3 sequence: CASSPQGQGAYEQYF. In nucleotides, the CDR3 is TGTGCCAGCAGTCCCCAGGGGCAGGGAGCCTACGAGCAGTACTTC.

Many counts were recorded for this clonotype. The rearrangement uses TRBV7-9 and TRBJ1-6, with TRBD1 as a possible D gene (5 bases). Germline loops: CDR1 SEHNR, CDR2 FQNEAQ (reference sequence). Trimming stripped 2 bases from V and 11 bases from J, with 13 bases between. This CDR3 contains 14 residues. The CDR3 nucleotides are TGTGCCAGCAGCTTACGAGATACGGGGGCACCCCTCCACTTT. Its protein product is CASSLRDTGAPLHF.

This clonotype occurred a few times. The gene calls are TRBV7-2 and TRBJ1-1, with D hard to call. Germline CDR1 is SGHTA and CDR2 is FQGNSA. The CDR3 extends over 14 amino acids. Trimming shortened V by 5 bases and J by 4 bases, and 14 bases separated the two germline ends. The CDR3 DNA follows: TGTGCCAGCAGCATAACGGTGATAGTCACTGAAGCTTTCTTT. Protein sequence: CASSITVIVTEAFF.

V usage is TRBV4-1 and J usage is TRBJ2-2; the D is unclear. The CDR3 is 15 residues long. Germline V gene sequence: CDR1 MGHRA, CDR2 YSYEKL. Trimming shortened V by 0 bases and J by 4 bases, and 9 bases separated the two germline ends. CDR3: CASSQDGQFTGELFF. The CDR3 DNA reads as TGCGCCAGCAGCCAAGATGGGCAGTTCACCGGGGAGCTGTTTTTT.

V gene TRBV7-2 combines with J gene TRBJ2-7, with unresolved D. The CDR3 consists of 12 residues. V was trimmed by 8 bases and J by 0 bases, leaving 8 bases between them. Germline assignment: CDR1 SGHTA and CDR2 FQGNSA. The CDR3 reads CASFAASYEQYF. CDR3 in DNA: TGTGCCAGCTTTGCGGCCTCCTACGAGCAGTACTTC. Full variable domain (rest looked up from reference TRBV7-2 and TRBJ2-7): GAGVSQSPSNKVTEKGKDVELRCDPISGHTALYWYRQSLGQGLEFLIYFQGNSAPDKSGLPSDRFSAERTGGSVSTLTIQRTQQEDSAVYLCASFAASYEQYFGPGTRLTVT.

This clonotype was seen more than once but under ten times. The gene calls are TRBV15 and TRBJ2-5; D gene uncertain. V was trimmed by 2 bases and J by 1 base, leaving 5 bases between them. There are 13 residues in the CDR3. Germline V gene sequence: CDR1 LNHNV, CDR2 YYDKDF (reference sequence). CDR3 DNA: TGTGCCACCAGCAGACAGGCCCAAGAGACCCAGTACTTC. This codes for CATSRQAQETQYF.

The rearrangement links TRBV19 to TRBJ1-1; 7 nucleotides match TRBD1. Germline CDR1 LNHDA, CDR2 SQIVND (reference sequence). This CDR3 has 13 residues. The V gene end was trimmed by 7 bases and the J gene end by 6 bases; junction bases not matched to a gene: 8. The CDR3 DNA reads as TGTGCCAGTATGGGGCAGGGGGTCGCTGAAGCTTTCTTT. Translated: CASMGQGVAEAFF.